These 19 T cell receptor beta chains came from one sample sequenced in a study of Graves' ophthalmopathy and Graves' hyperthyroidism. Amplification of the TCR beta CDR3 regions used RNA transcripts (as template). First-round RT-PCR used HTBI primers; second-round multiplex PCR followed. TCRdb reprocessed the multiplex PCR reads via MiXCR and lists one record per CDR3 protein. The table shows more than 550,000 distinct CDR3 sequences, with approximately 39% occurring only once. Source material: peripheral blood. The origin of the receptors is an adult man with Graves' ophthalmopathy.

V gene TRBV12-3 or TRBV12-4 combines with J gene TRBJ2-5; no definite D call. Trimming took 5 bases from V and 4 from J, leaving 14 bases between them. CDR3 length equals 14 residues. The CDR3 coding sequence is TGTGCCAGCAGTGTAGGGCAGTTGGGAGAGACCCAGTACTTC. Translation gives CASSVGQLGETQYF.

This clonotype was recorded at least ten times. The rearrangement links TRBV20-1 to TRBJ1-2, with D unclear. The V gene's germline CDR1 is DFQATT and CDR2 SNEGSKA (reference sequence). Trimming took 3 bases from V and 2 from J, leaving 10 bases between them. This CDR3 has 13 residues. CDR3 DNA: TGCAGTGCTAGGTGGGGTACAAACTATGGCTACACCTTC. Its protein product is CSARWGTNYGYTF.

About this clonotype: This sequence may be a read error, since a much larger clone differs from it by one base. The V gene is TRBV12-3 or TRBV12-4, the J gene TRBJ2-7; D might be TRBD1 (5 bases). Trimming shortened V by 5 bases and J by 1 base, and 15 bases separated the two germline ends. The CDR3 has 15 residues. CDR3 amino acids: CASSPTATYSYEQYF. The CDR3 DNA reads TGTGCCAGCAGTCCGACAGCGACCTATTCCTACGAGCAGTACTTC.

This clonotype was found many times. The chain recombines TRBV10-3 with TRBJ2-5, with D tentatively TRBD2 (5 bases). The germline V and J ends were trimmed by 6 bases and 6 bases, with 11 bases remaining between them. Germline V gene lookup returns CDR1 ENHRY and CDR2 SYGVKD. The CDR3 sequence is 12 residues long. CDR3 DNA sequence: TGTGCCATCAGCGAGGGTGTTCAGACCCAGTACTTC. Residues: CAISEGVQTQYF.

V is TRBV10-3 and J is TRBJ1-2, with TRBD1 matching over 7 bases. V lost 3 bases to trimming and J lost 4 bases; unmatched junction nucleotides: 5. The CDR3 is made up of 14 amino acids. CDR1 and CDR2 (germline): ENHRY, SYGVKD. CDR3 sequence: CAISDRQGVYGYTF. The CDR3 nucleotides read TGTGCCATCAGTGATAGGCAGGGGGTCTATGGCTACACCTTC.

This clonotype has at least ten counts. The chain joins TRBV12-3 or TRBV12-4 to TRBJ1-2, with D possibly TRBD1 on 6 matching bases. Trimming cost V 5 bases and J 8 bases, with 12 bases left between them. This CDR3 has 12 residues. The CDR3 region is CASSPGGHGYTF. DNA of the CDR3: TGTGCCAGCAGTCCCGGGGGACACGGCTACACCTTC.

This clonotype was recorded a few times. The CDR3 DNA is TGTGCCAGCTCTCGAGGCAGGACGGGCATGAACACTGAAGCTTTCTTT. It translates to CASSRGRTGMNTEAFF. V gene TRBV6-5 combines with J gene TRBJ1-1, with D unresolved. Deletions cut 8 bases from V and 0 bases from J, with 19 bases between. CDR3 length equals 16 residues. Germline V CDR1 and CDR2: MNHEY, SVGAGI.

In regard to this clonotype: A much larger clone differs by one base, so this may be a read error. The V and J genes are TRBV12-3 or TRBV12-4 and TRBJ2-2, with D perhaps matching TRBD1 (6 bases). V was trimmed by 6 bases and J by 6 bases, leaving 8 bases between them. This CDR3 is built from 12 residues. The CDR3 region has the DNA TGTGCCAGCAGATCAGGGGCCGGGGAGCTGTTTTTT. Translation: CASRSGAGELFF.

This clonotype appeared many times. The chain links TRBV12-3 or TRBV12-4 to TRBJ2-2; TRBD2 aligns across 10 bases. CDR3 length equals 15 residues. After removal of 7 bases from V and 2 bases from J, the junction contained 4 bases not matched to a gene. As DNA, the CDR3 is TGTGCCAGCACCGCTAGCGGGAGTAACACCGGGGAGCTGTTTTTT. It translates to CASTASGSNTGELFF.

This clonotype has only a few counts. The chain employs TRBV25-1 and TRBJ2-6; D not resolved. Deletions cut 10 bases from V and 2 bases from J, with 0 bases between. Germline loops: CDR1 MGHDK, CDR2 SYGVNS. The CDR3 extends over 10 amino acids. The CDR3 loop is CATGANVLTF. The CDR3 nucleotides are TGTGCCACTGGGGCCAACGTCCTGACTTTC.

At least ten counts were recorded for this clonotype. The rearrangement links TRBV11-2 to TRBJ1-1, with D possibly TRBD1 on 6 matching bases. From germline, CDR1 is SGHAT and CDR2 FQNNGV. Deletions cut 4 bases from V and 3 bases from J, with 21 bases between. CDR3 length: 17 residues. Here the CDR3 DNA reads TGTGCCAGCAGCTCCCTTGGTGTTCGGGGGCGCGACACTGAAGCTTTCTTT. Translated, it gives CASSSLGVRGRDTEAFF. Looking up the rest from reference TRBV11-2 and TRBJ1-1 gives the full variable domain: EAGVAQSPRYKIIEKRQSVAFWCNPISGHATLYWYQQILGQGPKLLIQFQNNGVVDDSQLPKDRFSAERLKGVDSTLKIQPAKLEDSAVYLCASSSLGVRGRDTEAFFGQGTRLTVV.

There are many counts of this clonotype. V and J are TRBV19 and TRBJ2-7; D not certain. V lost 3 bases and J 6 bases, leaving 9 bases between the germline ends. There are 12 residues in the CDR3. Germline loops: CDR1 LNHDA, CDR2 SQIVND (reference sequence). The CDR3 nucleotides read TGTGCCAGTAGTATGGGTGGCGGCGAGCAGTACTTC. Amino acid sequence: CASSMGGGEQYF.

This chain links TRBV2 with TRBJ2-7; tentatively, D is TRBD1 or TRBD2 (6 bases each). CDR1 is SNHLY, CDR2 FYNNEI, per germline. The CDR3 runs 13 residues. V gave up 6 bases and J gave up 3 bases, with 12 bases separating them. CDR3 sequence: CASRAGHYYEQYF. Written as DNA, the CDR3 is TGTGCCAGCAGGGCGGGACACTACTACGAGCAGTACTTC.

This clonotype was counted a few times. V gene TRBV11-2 combines with J gene TRBJ2-6, with D possibly matching TRBD1 (6 bases). Trimming removed 1 base from V and 0 bases from J, with 10 bases in between. The CDR3 totals 17 residues. CDR1 and CDR2 from the germline V gene are SGHAT and FQNNGV. The CDR3 DNA reads as TGTGCCAGCAGCTTAGGACAGGTGTTCTCTGGGGCCAACGTCCTGACTTTC. It encodes CASSLGQVFSGANVLTF.

The V and J genes are TRBV2 and TRBJ2-2; D call uncertain. V shed 7 bases and J shed 5 bases, with 14 bases lying between them. Germline V gene data show CDR1 as SNHLY and CDR2 as FYNNEI. CDR3 length: 14 amino acids. The CDR3 reads CASTQGYPTGELFF. The DNA for the CDR3 is TGTGCCAGCACCCAAGGCTATCCAACCGGGGAGCTGTTTTTT.

This clonotype was observed many times. The chain has TRBV24-1 and TRBJ1-3; D ambiguous. The CDR3 consists of 15 residues. CDR1 KGHDR and CDR2 SFDVKD come from the germline V gene. V gave up 3 bases and J gave up 0 bases, with 8 bases separating them. CDR3 loop: CATSDPAISGNTIYF. The CDR3 bases are TGTGCCACCAGTGATCCAGCTATCTCTGGAAACACCATATATTTT.

This chain uses TRBV9 with TRBJ2-2; maybe TRBD2 (6 bases). V dropped 0 bases and J dropped 8 bases, with 14 bases sitting between them. Germline loops: CDR1 SGDLS, CDR2 YYNGEE. The CDR3 runs 15 residues. The CDR3 sequence: CASSVALGLAGELFF. DNA of the CDR3: TGTGCCAGCAGCGTAGCTTTGGGGCTAGCGGGGGAGCTGTTTTTT.

V gene TRBV5-1 combines with J gene TRBJ1-1; D is unresolved. Deletions cut 1 base from V and 9 bases from J, with 13 bases between. CDR3 length: 13 amino acids. Germline-derived CDR1 and CDR2 are SGHRS and YFSETQ. This CDR3 reads CASSLRMGNKAFF. The CDR3 DNA reads as TGCGCCAGCAGCTTGCGGATGGGAAATAAAGCTTTCTTT.

This clonotype was counted many times. The genes are TRBV10-3 and TRBJ1-2; D not certain. The germline gives CDR1 ENHRY, CDR2 SYGVKD. V was shortened by 5 bases and J by 8 bases, with 15 bases between the two germline ends. The CDR3 has 13 amino acids. In nucleotides, the CDR3 is TGTGCCATCAGTCCCGAGGGCACTATAGGCTACACCTTC. It specifies CAISPEGTIGYTF.